This T cell receptor (beta chain) stems from a study of identical twins (dated by TCRdb to about 2016). A note on the overall study: The study deep-sequenced TCR alpha and beta repertoires from monozygotic twins, unrelated adults of various ages and cord blood to test whether fetal clonotypes persist. To rule out contamination, the twin experiments were replicated at different times with different library preparation protocols.

CDR1 MGHRA and CDR2 YSYEKL are derived from the germline V gene. The CDR3, from cysteine to phenylalanine, totals 13 residues. The entry retains the CDR3 DNA only, 39 bases that are in frame from base 1. Trimming at the junction amounts to 0 bases on V and 10 bases on J, and the germline ends lie 10 bases apart. Every donor was a healthy Caucasian. Miltenyi CD45RO+ enrichment and human naive T-cell isolation kits were used to isolate memory (CD45RO+) and naive T cells from PBMC. Results the study describes overall, beyond this receptor: Compared with coincidental sharing between unrelated individuals, out-of-frame TCR alpha sequences shared between twins had an excess of sequences with low generation probability. Recombination models systematically underestimated out-of-frame TCR alpha sharing in monozygotic twins but agreed with sharing between unrelated individuals. Conclusions relied on cross-sectional statistical analysis, since the same donors could not be followed over many years. Invariant T cells such as MAIT and iNKT could partly confound zero-insertion analyses, although diverse VJ usage argued against such confounding for most clonotypes. Abundant cord blood beta clonotypes carried fewer insertions; young adult naive repertoires showed a weaker similar trend, while memory repertoires showed none. The excess sharing between twins in beta out-of-frame sequences was weaker because fewer shared sequences reduced the signal-to-noise ratio.

This clonotype was counted ten times or more. Its antigen has not been determined. No clone much larger than this one lies a single base away; base qualities are absent. To prepare the library, 5' RACE was applied. The run used an Illumina HiSeq 2000. A universal primer binding site was introduced by template switching, and a unique molecular identifier was present in the final cDNA, enabling accurate counting of TCR cDNA molecules. First-strand cDNA for TCR alpha and beta chains was synthesized from specific primers in the conserved constant-segment region. Each cDNA library was double barcoded, with a SMART-Mk sample barcode plus Illumina barcodes, to control for contamination. TruSeq adapter sequences along with Illumina sample barcodes were introduced in two successive PCR steps. The Illumina HiSeq platform was used with custom primers to sequence TCR alpha and beta cDNA libraries. The study's own analysis went as follows. MiGEC was used to process raw reads and extract unique molecular identifiers, and MiXCR was used to find CDR3 positions. For each individual, recombination models were inferred using an EM algorithm with the repgenHMM and IGoR tools. The tcR package in R was used for shared clonotype analysis, with sharing normalized by the product of cloneset sizes. To study raw recombination without the effects of thymic and clonal selection, out-of-frame nonproductive sequences were analyzed. TCRdb cleaned the public reads at Q25 with fastp, built clones with MiXCR and kept in-frame beta chains. A single entry per CDR3 protein holds the most common genes and DNA from its merged rows. What appears here as the V and J calls and clone size reflects TCRdb's work, not the paper's. This sample lists roughly 250,000 distinct CDR3 sequences; more than 13% were detected once. The leading ten clones occupy about 9% of the sample.

The V and J segments used are TRBV4-1 and TRBJ2-1, with no confidently assigned D gene. Sample: memory (CD45RO+) T cells sorted from blood. The sample's cell subset or site label, in plain terms: CD45RO+ enriched T cells. This TCR derives from a woman between 18 and 29 years old in good health. Here the CDR3 is given as CASSQDNVAEQFF. Here is the DNA: TGCGCCAGCAGCCAAGATAACGTGGCGGAGCAGTTCTTC.